Listed below are T cell receptor beta chains from one sample, sequenced in a study of beta chain features in type 1 diabetes. Produced via immunoSEQ multiplex PCR; TCRdb's table is partial and in-frame only. The sample lists 120,000 or so clones, 15% to 20% seen once, with roughly 2.5% in the top ten. The sequenced sample was central memory CD4+ T cells from blood. These receptors were taken from a man between 18 and 29 years old with type 1 diabetes. Both conserved end residues are part of each CDR3. A D gene is named only where the DNA matches it firmly. Size is omitted from some rows. Given values are once, few, many or a class for expanded clones.

V,D,size,J,DNA,CDR3
TRBV11-2,NA,NA,TRBJ2-1,TGTGCCAGCAGCTCGGCAGGGTACAATGAGCAGTTCTTC,CASSSAGYNEQFF
TRBV30,NA,NA,TRBJ2-3,TGTGCCTGGGGGGAGGGGGCAGATACGCAGTATTTT,CAWGEGADTQYF
TRBV10-3,NA,few,TRBJ1-1,TGTGCCATCAGGGGACGGATGAACACTGAAGCTTTCTTT,CAIRGRMNTEAFF
TRBV29-1,NA,few,TRBJ2-7,TGCAGCGTTGGTAAGGCCGGGACGGCGACCTACGAGCAGTACTTC,CSVGKAGTATYEQYF
TRBV5-1,TRBD1,few,TRBJ2-7,TGCGCCAGCAGCCTCGGACAGGGAGGAGACGAGCAGTACTTC,CASSLGQGGDEQYF
TRBV10-1,NA,few,TRBJ2-2,TGCGCCAGCAGCCATATACAGGGTCTCGGGGCCGGGGAGCTGTTTTTT,CASSHIQGLGAGELFF
TRBV5-1,NA,once,TRBJ2-3,TGCGCCAGCAGCTTGGCGGAAATGGGAAGGGAGACAGATACGCAGTATTTT,CASSLAEMGRETDTQYF
TRBV6-5,NA,NA,TRBJ1-1,TGTGCCAGCAGTTACTCGATAAAGGAAGCAGCTTTCTTT,CASSYSIKEAAFF
TRBV7-9,NA,NA,TRBJ2-1,TGTGCCAGCAGCCCCTTCACCACAGCCTACAATGAGCAGTTCTTC,CASSPFTTAYNEQFF
TRBV5-1,NA,NA,TRBJ1-1,TGCGCCAGCAGCCCCCAGACAGGGAACACTGAAGCTTTCTTT,CASSPQTGNTEAFF
TRBV7-2,TRBD2,few,TRBJ2-3,TGTGCCAGCAGCTTAAGCCTAGCGGGATCAGATACGCAGTATTTT,CASSLSLAGSDTQYF
TRBV12-2,NA,few,TRBJ1-4,TGTGCAAGTCGCTCCCAAAAACTGTTTTTT,CASRSQKLFF
TRBV4-3,NA,few,TRBJ1-2,TGCGCCAGCAGCCAAGATGGAACAGGGTCCTATGGCTACACCTTC,CASSQDGTGSYGYTF
TRBV6-1,TRBD2,few,TRBJ2-7,TGTGCCAGCACTGAAACCGAAGCGGGAGCTGAAACCTACGAGCAGTACTTC,CASTETEAGAETYEQYF
TRBV7-6,TRBD1,NA,TRBJ1-5,TGTGCCAGCAGCTTAGGGACAGGGGTTGATCAGCCCCAGCATTTT,CASSLGTGVDQPQHF
TRBV7-2,NA,few,TRBJ1-3,TGTGCCAGCAGCCCGCTAAGCAACGCGGGAAACACCATATATTTT,CASSPLSNAGNTIYF